The present TCR beta chain was sequenced within a study of shared clonotypes between healthy human individuals. General study points: For naive CD4 cells, 5% to 6.5% of clonotypes were shared across a few donors. The study generally estimated greater richness for naive than memory subsets.

Of note for this clone: Its matching antigen is unknown.

The CDR3 is 14 amino acids. The V gene's germline CDR1 is SGHTA and CDR2 FQGTGA. Trimming pared 5 bases from V and 2 bases from J, leaving 12 bases between. The protocol was immunoSEQ multiplex PCR, while the TCRdb copy is restricted to in-frame clones and leaves out a portion. The sample lists about 690,000 clones, 80% to 95% seen once, with 34% in the top ten. V and J are TRBV7-3 and TRBJ1-2; the D is unclear. The sequencing sample was made of memory CD8+ T cells from PBMCs. Specified subset: CD45RO+ cells pooled with CCR7-negative TemRA cells. The clonotype originates from a man younger than 30 in good health. Some clones in this sample may be carry-over from other donors' samples. Here the CDR3 DNA reads TGTGCCAGCAGCCCGGAGCCCGGGAACTATGGCTACACCTTC. Amino acid sequence: CASSPEPGNYGYTF.